Below are 5 T cell receptor beta chains sequenced from a single sample in a study of vaccination and CD4 T cells after COVID-19. Treatment defined: 10-day PBMC culture with coronavirus spike peptide pools or control peptides (ViraFEST assay). The Oncomine TCR Beta short-read assay sequenced DNA from cultured CD4+ T cells. Via MiXCR, TCRdb re-called the PCR reads, giving one row per CDR3 protein. The table records about 13,000 distinct CDR3 sequences, about two fifths of them present only once. Their recognized antigens are unknown. The sequenced sample consisted of CD4+ T cells from blood, cultured in vitro. Receptors originate from a human donor who had recovered from COVID-19.

In this sample, this clonotype turned up a few times. The chain is built from TRBV7-9 and TRBJ2-3; possibly TRBD2 for D (7 bases). The CDR3 loop spans 14 amino acids. Germline assignment: CDR1 SEHNR and CDR2 FQNEAQ (reference sequence). The V end was cut by 6 bases, the J end by 2 bases, with 12 bases between. Here the CDR3 DNA reads TGTGCCAGCAGTTTGGGGGGGCCCACAGATACGCAGTATTTT. Its translation is CASSLGGPTDTQYF. Drawing the rest from reference TRBV7-9 and TRBJ2-3, the complete variable domain is DTGVSQNPRHKITKRGQNVTFRCDPISEHNRLYWYRQTLGQGPEFLTYFQNEAQLEKSRLLSDRFSAERPKGSFSTLEIQRTEQGDSAMYLCASSLGGPTDTQYFGPGTRLTVL.

This clonotype occurred a few times. DNA for the CDR3: TGCAGTGCTAGGGGCCTAGCGGGAGAAGTGGGGGCTGAGCAGTTCTTC. Encoded protein: CSARGLAGEVGAEQFF. The chain is built from TRBV20-1 and TRBJ2-1, with 10 bases identical to TRBD2. CDR1 and CDR2 from the germline V gene are DFQATT and SNEGSKA (reference sequence). The ends lost 3 bases at V and 9 bases at J; junction bases unmatched: 14. This CDR3 is built from 16 residues.

There are a few counts of this clonotype. The chain is built from TRBV7-2 and TRBJ1-4, with TRBD1 matching over 7 bases. The germline CDR1 and CDR2 sequences are SGHTA and FQGNSA. The V gene end was trimmed by 0 bases and the J gene end by 8 bases; junction bases not matched to a gene: 9. The CDR3 covers 16 residues. CDR3 sequence (DNA): TGTGCCAGCAGCTTAGCGCTCCGGACAGGTGGCGAAAAACTGTTTTTT. The encoded protein is CASSLALRTGGEKLFF.

V is TRBV30 and J is TRBJ1-6; unclear D gene. This CDR3 spans 15 amino acids. V was pared by 6 bases and J by 0 bases, with 12 bases between. Germline values: CDR1 GTSNPN, CDR2 SVGIG (reference sequence). This CDR3 reads CACRAGSSYNSPLHF. CDR3 nucleotide sequence: TGTGCCTGCCGGGCCGGCAGCTCCTATAATTCACCCCTCCACTTT.

The gene calls are TRBV20-1 and TRBJ2-1; D unclear. CDR1 and CDR2 from the germline V gene are DFQATT and SNEGSKA (reference sequence). This CDR3 has 15 amino acids. The V end was cut by 4 bases, the J end by 2 bases, with 15 bases between. CDR3 bases: TGCAGTGCTACCCCATTGAGTGGGGCCTACAATGAGCAGTTCTTC. Its protein product is CSATPLSGAYNEQFF.